These 23 T cell receptor beta chains share one sample of origin, sequenced in a study of T cell changes during pregnancy in multiple sclerosis. The data were produced by immunoSEQ multiplex PCR, yet TCRdb's version contains in-frame clones alone and is incomplete. The repertoire holds 60,000 to 75,000 clones, over 85% seen once, with roughly 1.9% in the top ten. The material sequenced was peripheral blood, taken in the second trimester of pregnancy. These receptors were obtained from a female donor with multiple sclerosis, enrolled in a pregnancy study.

The rearrangement links TRBV25-1 to TRBJ2-7, with TRBD1 matching 8 bases. The CDR3 runs to 14 residues. Looked up from germline, CDR1 is MGHDK and CDR2 is SYGVNS. V lost 1 base to trimming and J lost 3 bases; unmatched junction nucleotides: 2. This CDR3 reads CASSEFDRGYEQYF. In DNA, the CDR3 is TGTGCCAGCAGTGAATTCGACAGGGGCTACGAGCAGTACTTC.

The CDR3 sequence: CASSLISGVSGANVLTF. As DNA, the CDR3 is TGTGCCAGCAGTTTGATTAGCGGGGTCTCTGGGGCCAACGTCCTGACTTTC. This sequence joins TRBV28 and TRBJ2-6, with TRBD2 matching over 8 bases. Germline assignment: CDR1 MDHEN and CDR2 SYDVKM. The CDR3 covers 17 residues. The V and J ends lost 3 bases and 0 bases, in that order; junction bases with no gene match: 4.

This clone was detected once. The chain links TRBV7-2 to TRBJ2-1; TRBD1 aligns across 7 bases. The germline V gene encodes CDR1 SGHTA and CDR2 FQGNSA. Losses at the gene ends were 0 bases for V and 4 bases for J; bases not matched to a gene: 3. CDR3 size: 15 residues. The DNA for the CDR3 is TGTGCCAGCAGCTTAGCGTTGGGACAGTACAATGAGCAGTTCTTC. This codes for CASSLALGQYNEQFF.

The V gene is TRBV12-5, the J gene TRBJ2-5; 7 bases fit TRBD1. Germline CDR1 is LGHNT and CDR2 is FRNRAP. V lost 4 bases and J lost 4; bases outside the gene matches: 9. The length of the CDR3 is 15 residues. CDR3 residues: CASGSGQVEGETQYF. The DNA of the CDR3 is TGTGCTAGTGGTTCCGGACAGGTAGAAGGAGAGACCCAGTACTTC.

The chain recombines TRBV19 with TRBJ2-1; TRBD1 might be the D (6 bases). Germline V gene data show CDR1 as LNHDA and CDR2 as SQIVND (reference sequence). This CDR3 comprises 13 residues. Deletions cut 5 bases from V and 9 bases from J, with 14 bases between. CDR3 in DNA: TGTGCCAGTAGTCTCTTACAGGGTTTTGAGCAGTTCTTC. Translation gives CASSLLQGFEQFF.

The genes are TRBV9 and TRBJ2-7, with a possible D match to TRBD1 (5 bases). The CDR3 is 16 amino acids. V was clipped by 4 bases and J by 2 bases, with 19 bases between them. Germline V gene data show CDR1 as SGDLS and CDR2 as YYNGEE. The CDR3 sequence: CASSPSAREVTYEQYF. Here the CDR3 DNA reads TGTGCCAGCAGCCCCAGTGCCAGGGAAGTCACCTACGAGCAGTACTTC. Based on the CDR3 plus reference TRBV9 and TRBJ2-7, the full variable domain is DSGVTQTPKHLITATGQRVTLRCSPRSGDLSVYWYQQSLDQGLQFLIQYYNGEERAKGNILERFSAQQFPDLHSELNLSSLELGDSALYFCASSPSAREVTYEQYFGPGTRLTVT.

The V gene is TRBV20-1, the J gene TRBJ2-7; D is undetermined. Germline CDR1 is DFQATT and CDR2 is SNEGSKA (reference sequence). The CDR3 totals 11 residues. Trimming pared 0 bases from V and 9 bases from J, leaving 9 bases between. The CDR3 loop is CSARDRWRQYF. The CDR3 nucleotides read TGCAGTGCTAGAGATCGATGGAGGCAGTACTTC.

The rearrangement joins TRBV6-5 to TRBJ2-7, with D perhaps matching TRBD2 (7 bases). CDR1 is MNHEY, CDR2 SVGAGI, per germline. The ends were cut back, 2 bases at V and 2 bases at J, with 16 bases in the middle. This CDR3 region has 16 residues. The DNA of the CDR3 is TGTGCCAGCAGTTACACATCGGGGGGCGCAACCTACGAGCAGTACTTC. This encodes CASSYTSGGATYEQYF.

The sample holds a few counts of this clone. The chain has TRBV27 and TRBJ1-6; D gene ambiguous. The CDR3 totals 16 residues. Germline CDR1 is MNHEY and CDR2 is SMNVEV (reference sequence). V gave up 3 bases and J gave up 9 bases, with 18 bases separating them. CDR3 nucleotide sequence: TGTGCCAGCAGTTTTGGACTGGGCTCGAAGGGTTCACCCCTCCACTTT. Residues: CASSFGLGSKGSPLHF.

The rearrangement uses TRBV5-5 and TRBJ1-1; 7 positions match TRBD1. J was trimmed by 4 bases and V by 4 bases; bases with no gene match: 10. The CDR3 extends over 15 amino acids. Germline lookup yields CDR1 SGHKS and CDR2 YYEKEE (reference sequence). The CDR3 DNA reads as TGTGCCAGCAGCCCAACACAGGGGTTGTTCACTGAAGCTTTCTTT. This sequence encodes CASSPTQGLFTEAFF.

V usage is TRBV6-5 and J usage is TRBJ2-7; TRBD2 agrees at 9 bases. CDR3 length: 15 residues. The germline V gene has CDR1 MNHEY and CDR2 SVGAGI. The V segment lost 4 bases and the J segment 4 bases; nucleotides outside the gene matches: 8. The CDR3 DNA is TGTGCCAGCAGTTGGGGTTCTGCGGGAGGGTACGAGCAGTACTTC. Amino acids: CASSWGSAGGYEQYF.

The V and J genes are TRBV6-5 and TRBJ2-1; TRBD2 is a possible D gene (6 bases). Germline V gene lookup returns CDR1 MNHEY and CDR2 SVGAGI. V lost 0 bases and J 1 base, leaving 10 bases between the germline ends. The CDR3 contains 16 residues. The CDR3 reads CASSYSGGESYNEQFF. As DNA, the CDR3 is TGTGCCAGCAGTTACTCGGGCGGGGAATCCTACAATGAGCAGTTCTTC.

The chain has TRBV5-1 and TRBJ2-7, with 7 bases lining up with TRBD1. Looked up from germline, CDR1 is SGHRS and CDR2 is YFSETQ. The CDR3 length is 14 residues. Germline trimming cut 3 bases from V and 7 bases from J; bases unmatched to any gene: 10. Here the CDR3 DNA reads TGCGCCAGCAGCTCCCAACAGGGGCCTGGGGAGCAGTACTTC. Its translation is CASSSQQGPGEQYF.

Only one count was recorded for this clone. The chain has TRBV23-1 and TRBJ2-7; D gene ambiguous. TRBV23-1 carries the ORF label, with uncertain function. Trimming pared 4 bases from V and 0 bases from J, leaving 19 bases between. This CDR3 spans 17 amino acids. CDR3 in DNA: TGCGCCAGCAGTCTCGAATCCGACACCCCTTACTCCTACGAGCAGTACTTC. Amino acids: CASSLESDTPYSYEQYF.

This clone was seen only once. The J gene is TRBJ1-3, the V gene TRBV30; no reliable D call. The CDR3 loop spans 13 amino acids. Germline V CDR1 and CDR2: GTSNPN, SVGIG (reference sequence). Between the trimmed V and J ends, which lost 3 bases and 0 bases, there was a span of 6 bases. CDR3: CAWSSPSGNTIYF. CDR3 nucleotide sequence: TGTGCCTGGAGCAGTCCCTCTGGAAACACCATATATTTT.

The chain uses TRBV7-9 and TRBJ1-4; TRBD1 matches at 9 bases. Germline V gives CDR1 SEHNR, CDR2 FQNEAQ (reference sequence). The junction had 8 bases not matched to a gene; V was cut back by 5 bases and J by 7 bases. The CDR3 extends over 15 amino acids. CDR3 nucleotide sequence: TGTGCCAGCAGCCAGTCCGGGACAGGGAGTGAAAAACTGTTTTTT. Its protein product is CASSQSGTGSEKLFF.

This clone was counted between two and nine times. The gene calls are TRBV2 and TRBJ1-5; perhaps TRBD1 as D (6 bases). CDR3 length: 12 amino acids. Germline-derived CDR1 and CDR2 are SNHLY and FYNNEI. Trimming pared 4 bases from V and 7 bases from J, leaving 8 bases between. CDR3 coding DNA: TGTGCCAGCAGTGGGGGGACACAGCCCCAGCATTTT. Translated: CASSGGTQPQHF.

The chain couples TRBV29-1 to TRBJ2-5, with 8 bases fitting TRBD2. V was clipped by 7 bases and J by 5 bases; unmatched bases: 6. Germline CDR1 SQVTM, CDR2 ANQGSEA. The CDR3 covers 12 residues. As DNA, the CDR3 is TGCAGCGCCGCGGGGGGATCTGAGACCCAGTACTTC. This codes for CSAAGGSETQYF.

The rearrangement uses TRBV18 and TRBJ2-5; D uncertain. V lost 3 bases to trimming and J lost 5 bases, with 7 bases between them. Germline V lookup: CDR1 KGHSH, CDR2 LQKENI. The CDR3 covers 12 residues. The CDR3 is CASSPSQETQYF. The CDR3, as DNA: TGTGCCAGCTCACCCTCTCAGGAGACCCAGTACTTC.

The chain recombines TRBV7-6 with TRBJ2-3; TRBD1 agrees at 8 bases. The CDR3 totals 15 residues. Losses at the gene ends were 1 base for V and 3 bases for J; bases not matched to a gene: 3. CDR1 and CDR2 from the germline V gene are SGHVS and FNYEAQ. The DNA of the CDR3 is TGTGCCAGCAGCTTAGGCAGGGGGCAGACAGATACGCAGTATTTT. Amino acid sequence: CASSLGRGQTDTQYF.

The chain has TRBV15 and TRBJ2-7, with 9 bases that match TRBD2. V shed 0 bases and J 4 bases; nucleotides not matched to a gene: 10. CDR1 is LNHNV, CDR2 YYDKDF, per germline (reference sequence). This CDR3 spans 17 amino acids. The CDR3 DNA reads TGTGCCACCAGCAGAGATACCCCTAGCGGGAATGTTTACGAGCAGTACTTC. Translated, it gives CATSRDTPSGNVYEQYF.

J is TRBJ2-7 and V is TRBV2; 7 bases align to TRBD1. After removal of 4 bases from V and 4 bases from J, the junction contained 4 bases not matched to a gene. Germline V gene sequence: CDR1 SNHLY, CDR2 FYNNEI. There are 13 residues in the CDR3. The CDR3 is CASSVRGQYEQYF. The DNA of the CDR3 is TGTGCCAGCAGTGTTAGGGGGCAGTACGAGCAGTACTTC.

As concerns this clone: Within the sample, other DNA sequences also encode this same CDR3. V usage is TRBV7-3 and J usage is TRBJ2-2; D is perhaps TRBD2 (5 bases). Deletions cut 3 bases from V and 5 bases from J, with 7 bases between. Germline V gene data show CDR1 as SGHTA and CDR2 as FQGTGA. The CDR3 sequence is 13 residues long. The CDR3 reads CASSLGGTGELFF. CDR3 bases: TGTGCCAGCAGCTTGGGCGGGACCGGGGAGCTGTTTTTT.